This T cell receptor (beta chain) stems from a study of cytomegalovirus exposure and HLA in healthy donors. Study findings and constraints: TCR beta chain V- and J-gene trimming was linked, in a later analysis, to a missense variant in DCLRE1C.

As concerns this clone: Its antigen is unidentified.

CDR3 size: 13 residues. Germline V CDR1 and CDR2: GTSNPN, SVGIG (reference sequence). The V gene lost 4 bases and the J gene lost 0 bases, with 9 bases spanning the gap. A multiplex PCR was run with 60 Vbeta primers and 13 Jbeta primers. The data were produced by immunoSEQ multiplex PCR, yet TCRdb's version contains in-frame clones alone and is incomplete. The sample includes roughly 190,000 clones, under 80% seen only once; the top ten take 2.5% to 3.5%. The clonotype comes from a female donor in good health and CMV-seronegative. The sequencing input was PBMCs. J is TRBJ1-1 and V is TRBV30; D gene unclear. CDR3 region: CAWNQALNTEAFF. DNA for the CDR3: TGTGCCTGGAATCAGGCACTGAACACTGAAGCTTTCTTT.